This is a list of T cell receptor beta chains from one sample in a study of T cells in localized non-small cell lung cancer. Produced via immunoSEQ multiplex PCR; TCRdb's table is partial and in-frame only. The sample has about 40,000 clones, roughly nine tenths seen once; the top ten hold about 11%. The sequenced sample was PBMCs, obtained before any cancer treatment. The receptor set was obtained from a woman between 35 and 75 years old with stage II lung adenocarcinoma. Both conserved end residues are part of each CDR3. A D gene is named only where the DNA matches it firmly. The size of a clone is reported for some rows only, either as once, few or many, or as a class for expanded clones.

v_gene	d_gene	abundance	j_gene	CDR3nt	CDR3aa
TRBV4-2	TRBD2	.	TRBJ2-4	TGTGCCAGCAGCCAAGATGGGGAGGGGAGAAAAAACATTCAGTACTTC	CASSQDGEGRKNIQYF
TRBV11-2	TRBD2	.	TRBJ2-3	TGTGCCAGCACCTTCTATGGGAGAGCGGGGTCTTCCACAGATACGCAGTATTTT	CASTFYGRAGSSTDTQYF
TRBV9	.	.	TRBJ2-3	TGTGCCAGCAGCGCCCAGAGCGGAAACACAGATACGCAGTATTTT	CASSAQSGNTDTQYF
TRBV19	.	.	TRBJ1-1	TGTGCCAGTAGTCCCCCCCACACTGAAGCTTTCTTT	CASSPPHTEAFF
TRBV7-2	TRBD2	.	TRBJ2-3	TGTGCCAGCAGCTCGGTAGCGGGGGGGCCTGGGGTTACGCAGTATTTT	CASSSVAGGPGVTQYF
TRBV29-1	.	.	TRBJ1-3	TGCAGCGTTGAAGTGGATTCTGGAAACACCATATATTTT	CSVEVDSGNTIYF
TRBV27	TRBD1	.	TRBJ2-5	TGTGCCAGCAGTCAGGACAGGGGTGAGACCCAGTACTTC	CASSQDRGETQYF
TRBV7-7	.	.	TRBJ2-7	TGTGCCAGCGGCTTGTTGACAGGAGGCGGCGAGCAGTACTTC	CASGLLTGGGEQYF
TRBV29-1	TRBD2	.	TRBJ2-3	TGCAGCGTCTTGAGCGGGAGGGCAACAGATACGCAGTATTTT	CSVLSGRATDTQYF
TRBV6-6	.	.	TRBJ1-2	TGTGCCAGCGCGCGGGACGCCCCGGACTATGGCTACACCTTC	CASARDAPDYGYTF
TRBV28	.	.	TRBJ1-2	TGTGCCAGCAGTTCCAGGACAGACCACCACCGCTATGGCTACACCTTC	CASSSRTDHHRYGYTF
TRBV28	.	once	TRBJ1-4	TGTGCCAGCAGTTTGTATGGAAGTGGGACTAATGAAAAACTGTTTTTT	CASSLYGSGTNEKLFF
TRBV7-2	.	.	TRBJ1-2	TGTGCCAGCAGCTTAGTAGGGGACTTAAACTATGGCTACACCTTC	CASSLVGDLNYGYTF
TRBV18	.	.	TRBJ2-6	TGTGCCAGCTCCCTCGGAGGCTCTGGGGCCAACGTCCTGACTTTC	CASSLGGSGANVLTF
TRBV5-5	.	.	TRBJ1-1	TGTGCCAGCAGCCCTTCCTTCGGACAACTTGAAGCTTTCTTT	CASSPSFGQLEAFF
TRBV10-1	.	.	TRBJ2-7	TGCGCCAGCAGTGAACCGTCATCGGGGACATACGAGCAGTACTTC	CASSEPSSGTYEQYF
TRBV5-5	.	.	TRBJ1-5	TGTGCCAGCAGCTTTAGACACCTCGATCAGCCCCAGCATTTT	CASSFRHLDQPQHF
TRBV19	.	.	TRBJ1-2	TGTGCCAGTAGTTCCCAGGGTAACTATGGCTACACCTTC	CASSSQGNYGYTF
TRBV9	TRBD2	.	TRBJ2-1	TGTGCCAGCAACCGACTAGCGGGTCTGAATGAGCAGTTCTTC	CASNRLAGLNEQFF
TRBV5-1	TRBD2	.	TRBJ2-2	TGCGCCAGCAGGACCGGGACTAGCGGGGGATACACCGGGGAGCTGTTTTTT	CASRTGTSGGYTGELFF
TRBV5-1	.	.	TRBJ2-1	TGCGCCAGCAGCGGTCCGGGACTCCGTAATGAGCAGTTCTTC	CASSGPGLRNEQFF
TRBV7-2	.	.	TRBJ2-1	TGTGCCAGCAGCCCCGAGCCGGGCGAGCAGTTCTTC	CASSPEPGEQFF
TRBV7-8	.	.	TRBJ1-2	TGTGCCAGCAGCTTAGAGGGGGATGGCTACACCTTC	CASSLEGDGYTF
TRBV29-1	TRBD1	.	TRBJ1-2	TGCAGCGTTCAGGGACAGGGTTGGAGTGGCTACACCTTC	CSVQGQGWSGYTF
TRBV6-4	.	.	TRBJ1-6	TGTGCCAGCAGAGGGCCGGGGGGGTCTTCACCCCTCCACTTT	CASRGPGGSSPLHF
TRBV6-1	.	.	TRBJ2-4	TGTGCCAGCAGTGAATGGGGGGAGGAGGCCAAAAACATTCAGTACTTC	CASSEWGEEAKNIQYF
TRBV5-4	TRBD1	.	TRBJ2-1	TGTGCCAGCAGCCCGGGACAGAATTACAATGAGCAGTTCTTC	CASSPGQNYNEQFF
TRBV4-1	.	.	TRBJ2-1	TGCGCCAGCAGTCCCAGACTAACTGACAATGAGCAGTTCTTC	CASSPRLTDNEQFF
TRBV27	.	.	TRBJ2-2	TGTGCCAGCAGTTTAGGGGGCGCTAACACCGGGGAGCTGTTTTTT	CASSLGGANTGELFF
TRBV7-2	TRBD1	.	TRBJ1-2	TGTGCCAGCAGCCGCATCAGGGGGCACGGTGGCTACACCTTC	CASSRIRGHGGYTF
TRBV2	.	.	TRBJ1-3	TGTGCCAGCAGTGAACTGAGACGGAGGTACACCATATATTTT	CASSELRRRYTIYF
TRBV15	.	.	TRBJ2-5	TGTGCCACCAGCAGAGGGAAAGAGACCCAGTACTTC	CATSRGKETQYF
TRBV9	.	.	TRBJ2-2	TGTGCCAGCAGCGGGCGGACAGTAACCGCGAACACCGGGGAGCTGTTTTTT	CASSGRTVTANTGELFF
TRBV11-2	TRBD2	.	TRBJ2-1	TGTGCCAGCAGCTTTTCCATTAGCGGGGGGGCGTATGAGCAGTTCTTC	CASSFSISGGAYEQFF
TRBV5-1	TRBD2	.	TRBJ2-5	TGCGCCAGCAGCTTGGCTAGGCTAGCGGGAGTGGAGACCCAGTACTTC	CASSLARLAGVETQYF
TRBV6-5	.	.	TRBJ1-3	TGTGCCAGCAGCCTGGTGATCTCTGGAAACACCATATATTTT	CASSLVISGNTIYF
TRBV5-8	.	.	TRBJ1-5	TGTGCCAGCAGCTTGGGGACGGAGTATAGCAATCAGCCCCAGCATTTT	CASSLGTEYSNQPQHF
TRBV2	TRBD1	once	TRBJ1-1	TGTGCCAGCACGGCAGGGGGCTTGAACACTGAAGCTTTCTTT	CASTAGGLNTEAFF
TRBV7-3	.	.	TRBJ1-2	TGTGCCAGCAGCCGGAGACAGCCCTTCTCTTATGGCTACACCTTC	CASSRRQPFSYGYTF
TRBV6-5	.	.	TRBJ1-3	TGTGCCAGCAGCCCGTCTCGCGCCGATCACACCATATATTTT	CASSPSRADHTIYF
TRBV5-1	TRBD1	.	TRBJ2-2	TGCGCCAGTCAAATCACAGGGGACACCGGGGAGCTGTTTTTT	CASQITGDTGELFF
TRBV28	.	once	TRBJ1-1	TGTGCCAGCAGACCTACGAACACTGAAGCTTTCTTT	CASRPTNTEAFF
TRBV5-8	.	once	TRBJ1-6	TGTGCCAGCAGCTTACAGGGCCCCTTGACGAATTCACCCCTCCACTTT	CASSLQGPLTNSPLHF
TRBV4-2	TRBD1	.	TRBJ1-2	TGTGCCAGCAGCTCGGGACAGGGGACCTATGGCTACACCTTC	CASSSGQGTYGYTF
TRBV28	.	.	TRBJ2-1	TGTGCCAGCAACCCGGGGGACTCCTACAATGAGCAGTTCTTC	CASNPGDSYNEQFF
TRBV20-1	.	once	TRBJ1-1	TGCAGTGTCACAGCGAACACTGAAGCTTTCTTT	CSVTANTEAFF
TRBV10-2	.	.	TRBJ2-7	TGCGCCAGCAGTGAGACATCCCTCGAGCAGTACTTC	CASSETSLEQYF
TRBV14	.	.	TRBJ2-2	TGTGCCAGCAGCCACATCAGGGTGGCAGCGAACACCGGGGAGCTGTTTTTT	CASSHIRVAANTGELFF
TRBV9	.	.	TRBJ1-2	TGTGCCAGCAGCCCTCTTGGCAGGGGCGACTATGGCTACACCTTC	CASSPLGRGDYGYTF
TRBV28	.	.	TRBJ2-3	TGTGCCAGCAGCCGCACAGATACGCAGTATTTT	CASSRTDTQYF
TRBV19	TRBD2	.	TRBJ2-1	TGTGCCAGTAGTATAGGAGCGGGGGGGCTCAATGAGCAGTTCTTC	CASSIGAGGLNEQFF
TRBV6-5	.	.	TRBJ2-1	TGTGCCAGCAGCCCCGACAGGTCGGATAAGTTCTTC	CASSPDRSDKFF
TRBV4-1	.	.	TRBJ2-7	TGCGCCAGCAGCCAAAGTAGCGGCACCTACGAGCAGTACTTC	CASSQSSGTYEQYF
TRBV5-1	.	few	TRBJ1-6	TGCGCCAGCAGGGAAGCGGAATCACCCCTCCACTTT	CASREAESPLHF
TRBV30	.	.	TRBJ1-2	TGTGCCTGGAGGAGGGCAAACTATGGCTACACCTTC	CAWRRANYGYTF
TRBV19	.	.	TRBJ1-2	TGTGCCAGTAGTATCCCCCGGGACGGTGGCTACTATGGCTACACCTTC	CASSIPRDGGYYGYTF
TRBV29-1	.	.	TRBJ1-2	TGCAGCGTTGAAGCCACATACTATGGCTACACCTTC	CSVEATYYGYTF
TRBV10-3	.	.	TRBJ2-5	TGTGCCATCGGTTCCGGGGAGACCCAGTACTTC	CAIGSGETQYF
TRBV28	.	.	TRBJ1-1	TGTGCCAGCAGTTCCGCAGTAAACACTGAAGCTTTCTTT	CASSSAVNTEAFF
TRBV28	.	.	TRBJ2-1	TGTGCCAGCAGTTTGCTCCTTGAGCGCAATGAGCAGTTCTTC	CASSLLLERNEQFF